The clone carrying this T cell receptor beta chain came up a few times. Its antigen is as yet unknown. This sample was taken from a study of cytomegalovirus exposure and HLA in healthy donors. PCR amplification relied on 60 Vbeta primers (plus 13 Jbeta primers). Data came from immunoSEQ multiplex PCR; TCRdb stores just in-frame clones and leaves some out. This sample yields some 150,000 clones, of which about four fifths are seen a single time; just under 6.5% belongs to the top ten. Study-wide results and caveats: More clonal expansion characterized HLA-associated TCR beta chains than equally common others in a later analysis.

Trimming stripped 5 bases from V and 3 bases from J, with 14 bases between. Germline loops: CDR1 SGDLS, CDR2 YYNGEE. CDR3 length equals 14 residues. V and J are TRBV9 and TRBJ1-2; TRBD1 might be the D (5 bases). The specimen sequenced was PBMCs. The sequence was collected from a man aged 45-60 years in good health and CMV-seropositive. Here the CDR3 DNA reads TGTGCCAGCAGGGTGGATTCGGGGGACTATGGCTACACCTTC. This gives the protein CASRVDSGDYGYTF.